These 2 T cell receptor beta chains were sequenced from one sample in a study of Tregs in tolerant kidney transplant recipients. Profiling relied on immunoSEQ multiplex PCR, and the TCRdb table lists in-frame clones only, not all of them. The table lists 50,000 or so clones, with approximately 0.81% in the top ten. The sample in question was CD4+ T cells from blood, obtained before the transplant. The receptors shown here come from a human donor who received a combined kidney and bone marrow transplant.

With regard to this clone: The junction does not match germline at one end; this may be a read error. The CDR3 end is not reached by the read, which stops 3 residues before it; the germline J gene fills it in. This rearrangement joins TRBV6-1 to TRBJ1-2, with TRBD1 identical over 8 bases. The CDR3 has 15 residues. CDR1 is MNHNS and CDR2 is SASEGT in the germline V gene. Partial CDR3 DNA: TGTGCCAGCAGAGAAGGACAGGGAATAGGCTATGGC. Translation gives CASREGQGIGYG. The whole CDR3 sequence is CASREGQGIGYGYTF.

Concerning this clone: The observed sequence ends 3 residues before the CDR3 terminus, with the missing tail filled in from the germline J gene. V usage is TRBV7-7 and J usage is TRBJ1-4; TRBD1 agrees at 7 bases. The CDR3 sequence is 13 residues long. The J segment lost 7 bases and the V segment lost 5 bases, leaving 4 bases of the junction unmatched. Germline V gene sequence: CDR1 SSHAT, CDR2 FNYEAQ (reference sequence). This CDR3 is CASSLRDSEKLFF. The sequenced CDR3 bases are TGTGCCAGCAGCCTAAGGGACAGTGAAAAA.